This entry lists 29 T cell receptor beta chains sequenced from one sample in a study of blood T cells in healthy people across ages (dated by TCRdb to between 2015 and 2016). The library was generated by 5' RACE. Data came from an Illumina HiSeq 2500. A second about 7 to 12 cycle PCR used a sample-barcoded 5' primer and a J-beta primer mix. TCRdb reprocessing: public reads trimmed at Q25 with fastp, clones called with MiXCR, in-frame beta chains kept. Every distinct CDR3 protein forms one entry, paired with its most common genes and DNA. The sample includes roughly 1.5 million distinct CDR3 sequences, with roughly 43% observed a single time. Jointly, the top ten make up under 5% of the sample. Sequencing was performed on blood. The receptors originated from a woman aged 18-29 years in good health.

This clonotype was recorded at least ten times. V is TRBV28 and J is TRBJ2-1; weak D call: TRBD2 (5 bases). The CDR3 is 13 amino acids. Germline lookup yields CDR1 MDHEN and CDR2 SYDVKM. Deletions cut 3 bases from V and 5 bases from J, with 8 bases between. The CDR3 region has the DNA TGTGCCAGCAGTTTCCGAGGGAACAATGAGCAGTTCTTC. Translating it yields CASSFRGNNEQFF.

This rearrangement joins TRBV12-5 to TRBJ1-1; D uncertain. CDR1 and CDR2 (germline): LGHNT, FRNRAP. V gave up 2 bases and J gave up 4 bases, with 20 bases separating them. This CDR3 has 17 residues. For the CDR3, the DNA is TGTGCTAGTGGTTTGCCAGAGAGCCCCGGACGGGGCACTGAAGCTTTCTTT. Its translation is CASGLPESPGRGTEAFF. The full variable domain, rest sourced from reference TRBV12-5 and TRBJ1-1, is DARVTQTPRHKVTEMGQEVTMRCQPILGHNTVFWYRQTMMQGLELLAYFRNRAPLDDSGMPKDRFSAEMPDATLATLKIQPSEPRDSAVYFCASGLPESPGRGTEAFFGQGTRLTVV.

The chain is built from TRBV18 and TRBJ1-1, with D possibly matching TRBD1 (5 bases). CDR3 length equals 12 residues. Trimming took 1 base from V and 8 from J, leaving 8 bases between them. Germline-derived CDR1 and CDR2 are KGHSH and LQKENI. Written as DNA, the CDR3 is TGTGCCAGCTCACCACGGGCAGGGGAAGCTTTCTTT. It yields the protein CASSPRAGEAFF.

The chain carries TRBV7-2 and TRBJ1-2; 8 positions agree with TRBD1. Germline V CDR1 and CDR2: SGHTA, FQGNSA. CDR3 length: 15 residues. V dropped 2 bases and J dropped 8; count of bases not matched to a gene: 10. The chain's CDR3 is CASSLNRQGSFGYTF. The CDR3 nucleotides are TGTGCCAGCAGCTTAAACCGACAGGGGAGTTTCGGCTACACCTTC.

This clonotype occurred a few times. J is TRBJ1-5 and V is TRBV5-6; D is ambiguous. Trimming shortened V by 0 bases and J by 6 bases, and 7 bases separated the two germline ends. The CDR3 contains 13 residues. CDR1 and CDR2 (germline): SGHDT, YYEEEE. The CDR3 sequence: CASSLGRSQPQHF. DNA for the CDR3: TGTGCCAGCAGCTTGGGCCGAAGTCAGCCCCAGCATTTT.

The rearrangement links TRBV7-6 to TRBJ1-5; 7 positions agree with TRBD1. Germline lookup yields CDR1 SGHVS and CDR2 FNYEAQ. This CDR3 is built from 18 residues. V gave up 1 base and J gave up 0 bases; unmatched junction bases: 9. The CDR3 nucleotides read TGTGCCAGCAGCTTAGGTGCCGGGACAGCCCATAGCAATCAGCCCCAGCATTTT. This codes for CASSLGAGTAHSNQPQHF.

This chain uses TRBV7-2 with TRBJ2-7; 11 nucleotides match TRBD2. The V segment lost 4 bases and the J segment 2 bases; nucleotides outside the gene matches: 7. The V gene's germline CDR1 is SGHTA and CDR2 FQGNSA. The CDR3 runs to 16 residues. The CDR3 coding sequence is TGTGCCAGCAGCTCGGCCTTTAGCGGGAGGGCCTACGAGCAGTACTTC. Its translation is CASSSAFSGRAYEQYF.

The V call is TRBV7-3, the J call TRBJ2-3; 7 nucleotides align to TRBD2. Germline V gene data show CDR1 as SGHTA and CDR2 as FQGTGA. Trimming took 2 bases from V and 6 from J; bases not matched to a gene: 5. The CDR3 is made up of 14 amino acids. The CDR3, as DNA: TGTGCCAGCAGCTTAGGGACTATTCGGGATACGCAGTATTTT. This translates into CASSLGTIRDTQYF.

This clonotype was detected once. V and J are TRBV4-1 and TRBJ2-4; D is unresolved. The tail of the sequence fits TRBJ2-5 better, so the J call may be wrong. CDR1 and CDR2 (germline): MGHRA, YSYEKL. CDR3 size: 14 residues. CDR3 in amino acids: CASSQVLVLETQYF. DNA for the CDR3: TGCGCCAGCAGCCAAGTATTGGTTTTAGAGACCCAGTACTTC.

This clonotype showed up just a few times. The chain uses TRBV20-1 and TRBJ2-3, with unresolved D. Trimming stripped 3 bases from V and 3 bases from J, with 4 bases between. CDR3 length: 11 residues. CDR1 DFQATT and CDR2 SNEGSKA come from the germline V gene (reference sequence). The CDR3 DNA reads TGCAGTGCTAGCTGGACAGATACGCAGTATTTT. This translates into CSASWTDTQYF.

The chain links TRBV9 to TRBJ1-1; D remains ambiguous. CDR3 size: 16 residues. Trimming stripped 4 bases from V and 3 bases from J, with 19 bases between. Per germline, CDR1 SGDLS and CDR2 YYNGEE. The CDR3 is CASSIGPFLEDTEAFF. CDR3 bases: TGTGCCAGCAGCATTGGGCCCTTCCTAGAGGACACTGAAGCTTTCTTT. Variable domain in full (rest from reference TRBV9 and TRBJ1-1): DSGVTQTPKHLITATGQRVTLRCSPRSGDLSVYWYQQSLDQGLQFLIQYYNGEERAKGNILERFSAQQFPDLHSELNLSSLELGDSALYFCASSIGPFLEDTEAFFGQGTRLTVV.

This clonotype was seen more than once but under ten times. V and J are TRBV9 and TRBJ1-2, with D tentatively TRBD1 (5 bases). The CDR3 length is 13 residues. From germline, CDR1 is SGDLS and CDR2 YYNGEE. Trimming took off 3 bases at V and 7 bases at J, with 13 bases between the two ends. CDR3: CASSAPGLLGYTF. The DNA for the CDR3 is TGTGCCAGCAGCGCCCCAGGGCTGCTTGGCTACACCTTC.

The chain carries TRBV7-9 and TRBJ1-4, with 7 positions matching TRBD1. V shed 5 bases, J shed 5 bases, and the junction held 11 bases outside the gene matches. Germline assignment: CDR1 SEHNR and CDR2 FQNEAQ (reference sequence). CDR3 size: 16 residues. The CDR3 sequence: CASSPLGGSANEKLFF. CDR3 nucleotide sequence: TGTGCCAGCAGCCCACTAGGGGGCAGCGCAAATGAAAAACTGTTTTTT.

This chain joins TRBV7-8 and TRBJ1-2; a weak D match, TRBD1 (6 bases). Trimming took off 8 bases at V and 7 bases at J, with 23 bases between the two ends. Germline V gene data show CDR1 as SGHVS and CDR2 as FQNEAQ. The CDR3 has 15 residues. In DNA form, the CDR3 reads TGTGCCAGCCGATTGGGATTTGACGAAGGGGGTGGCTACACCTTC. Its protein product is CASRLGFDEGGGYTF. The full variable domain, completed using reference TRBV7-8 and TRBJ1-2, is GAGVSQSPRYKVAKRGQDVALRCDPISGHVSLFWYQQALGQGPEFLTYFQNEAQLDKSGLPSDRFFAERPEGSVSTLKIQRTQQEDSAVYLCASRLGFDEGGGYTFGSGTRLTVV.

As for this clonotype: This likely stems from a read error, as it lies one base from a far larger clone. The gene calls are TRBV9 and TRBJ1-1; 7 bases align to TRBD1. From germline, CDR1 is SGDLS and CDR2 YYNGEE. This CDR3 has 13 amino acids. In DNA form, the CDR3 reads TGTGTCAGCAGCCGACAGGGGAACACTGAAGCTTTCTTT. It codes for CVSSRQGNTEAFF.

The DNA for the CDR3 is TGCAGCGTTGAGGGGGAGCCAAATGAAAAACTGTTTTTT. Translation gives CSVEGEPNEKLFF. The chain has TRBV29-1 and TRBJ1-4; D is possibly TRBD1 (5 bases). The CDR3 is made up of 13 amino acids. V gave up 3 bases and J gave up 5 bases, with 10 bases separating them. Germline lookup yields CDR1 SQVTM and CDR2 ANQGSEA.

The chain couples TRBV28 to TRBJ2-7; D is uncertain. The V and J ends lost 3 bases and 1 base respectively, with 10 bases between them. The CDR3 covers 14 residues. Germline lookup yields CDR1 MDHEN and CDR2 SYDVKM. CDR3 in DNA: TGTGCCAGCAGTTTTGGAGCGCGGTCCTACGAGCAGTACTTC. This encodes CASSFGARSYEQYF.

This clonotype showed up just a few times. The chain links TRBV27 to TRBJ1-1; 8 bases line up with TRBD1. CDR1 and CDR2 from the germline V gene are MNHEY and SMNVEV (reference sequence). This CDR3 is built from 16 residues. Trimming cost V 8 bases and J 0 bases; bases outside gene matches: 11. CDR3 DNA: TGTGCCAGCCGAGGGGACAGGTCCACCGTGAACACTGAAGCTTTCTTT. Translated, it gives CASRGDRSTVNTEAFF.

This clonotype was seen a handful of times. The genes are TRBV12-3 or TRBV12-4 and TRBJ2-1; D uncertain. V lost 2 bases and J lost 8, with 10 bases in between. The CDR3 has 13 residues. The chain's CDR3 is CASSLIWGHEQFF. CDR3 DNA sequence: TGTGCCAGCAGTTTAATCTGGGGTCATGAGCAGTTCTTC.

The genes are TRBV15 and TRBJ2-1; D is possibly TRBD2 (5 bases). Germline CDR1 is LNHNV and CDR2 is YYDKDF (reference sequence). V lost 0 bases to trimming and J lost 0 bases, with 12 bases between them. The CDR3 is made up of 17 amino acids. The CDR3, as DNA: TGTGCCACCAGCAGAGATCTTAGGGAGTTCTCCTACAATGAGCAGTTCTTC. Protein sequence: CATSRDLREFSYNEQFF.

This clonotype has a handful of counts. The V gene is TRBV29-1, the J gene TRBJ2-1; perhaps TRBD1 as D (6 bases). V lost 7 bases and J 3 bases, leaving 13 bases between the germline ends. Per germline, CDR1 SQVTM and CDR2 ANQGSEA. The CDR3 runs 13 residues. CDR3 sequence: CSAPGHFYNEQFF. CDR3 nucleotides: TGCAGCGCCCCGGGACACTTCTACAATGAGCAGTTCTTC.

This clonotype turned up a few times. The CDR3 DNA is TGTGCCAGCAGTTATGTAGGGGAAAACAATGAGCAGTTCTTC. It specifies CASSYVGENNEQFF. This rearrangement joins TRBV6-2 or TRBV6-3 to TRBJ2-1, with a tentative D call TRBD1 (5 bases). V gave up 3 bases and J gave up 5 bases, with 11 bases separating them. Germline V lookup: CDR1 MNHEY, CDR2 SVGEGT. CDR3 length: 14 residues.

This clonotype was seen a handful of times. V and J are TRBV20-1 and TRBJ2-3; TRBD2 matches at 9 bases. The V gene's germline CDR1 is DFQATT and CDR2 SNEGSKA (reference sequence). The J segment lost 0 bases and the V segment lost 7 bases, leaving 17 bases of the junction unmatched. This CDR3 has 18 amino acids. In DNA form, the CDR3 reads TGCAGTGTTCCCCTCGGGCTAGCGGGGTGGTATAGCACAGATACGCAGTATTTT. It translates to CSVPLGLAGWYSTDTQYF.

This chain links TRBV12-3 or TRBV12-4 with TRBJ1-2, with 12 bases that match TRBD1. The length of the CDR3 is 18 residues. After removal of 2 bases from V and 6 bases from J, the junction contained 13 bases not matched to a gene. The CDR3 sequence is CASSLKIGDRGPGHGYTF. The CDR3 DNA follows: TGTGCCAGCAGTTTAAAAATCGGGGACAGGGGGCCTGGCCATGGCTACACCTTC.

The chain combines TRBV20-1 with TRBJ2-7; D is unclear. Trimming removed 0 bases from V and 3 bases from J, with 15 bases in between. The CDR3 runs to 15 residues. The germline V gene has CDR1 DFQATT and CDR2 SNEGSKA (reference sequence). The CDR3 loop reads CSARDSGSSHYEQYF. CDR3 coding DNA: TGCAGTGCTAGAGATTCGGGCTCCTCCCACTACGAGCAGTACTTC.

The rearrangement uses TRBV12-3 or TRBV12-4 and TRBJ1-6; 7 positions match TRBD1. Germline trimming cut 6 bases from V and 10 bases from J; bases unmatched to any gene: 12. There are 15 residues in the CDR3. Written as DNA, the CDR3 is TGTGCCAGCAGGCCGGCGACAGGGTCGGTATCACCCCTCCACTTT. This sequence encodes CASRPATGSVSPLHF.

This clonotype was seen only a few times. The chain employs TRBV6-5 and TRBJ1-2, with 10 bases identical to TRBD1. This CDR3 region has 16 residues. In germline, CDR1 is MNHEY, CDR2 SVGAGI. The trim removed 7 bases at V and 0 bases at J, leaving 8 bases unmatched. In DNA, the CDR3 is TGTGCCAGCATGCGGGGACAGGGGTGGTCTAACTATGGCTACACCTTC. As protein: CASMRGQGWSNYGYTF.

This clonotype was seen more than once but under ten times. The rearrangement uses TRBV4-1 and TRBJ2-7, with a possible D match to TRBD2 (5 bases). Looked up from germline, CDR1 is MGHRA and CDR2 is YSYEKL. CDR3 size: 14 residues. V dropped 2 bases and J dropped 0 bases, with 8 bases sitting between them. The CDR3 loop is CASSQRTDSYEQYF. The CDR3 DNA reads TGCGCCAGCAGCCAACGGACTGACTCCTACGAGCAGTACTTC.

The table lists this clonotype with a few counts. The chain couples TRBV20-1 to TRBJ2-3, with D possibly TRBD2 on 6 matching bases. This CDR3 contains 14 residues. CDR1 DFQATT and CDR2 SNEGSKA come from the germline V gene (reference sequence). V was cut by 2 bases and J by 2 bases, with 11 bases left in between. The CDR3 loop reads CSARRRGTTDTQYF. The DNA of the CDR3 is TGCAGTGCTAGAAGGCGGGGAACCACAGATACGCAGTATTTT.